Following are 28 T cell receptor beta chains from one sample sequenced in a study of T-cell reconstitution after alpha-beta-depleted transplantation in children. Unique molecular identifiers were incorporated into the prepared TCRbeta library. Using its own MiXCR run on the PCR reads, TCRdb lists one record per CDR3 protein. The sample has fewer than 400,000 distinct CDR3 sequences; around 20% are singletons. This material consisted of PBMCs from the stem cell graft donor, taken from the stem cell graft. The receptor source for this set is a human donor who donated a stem cell graft to a child with acute myeloid leukemia.

This chain links TRBV6-4 with TRBJ1-1; 7 positions agree with TRBD1. The CDR3 consists of 16 residues. V lost 1 base, J lost 1 base, and 6 bases stayed unmatched. CDR1 and CDR2 from the germline V gene are MRHNA and SNTAGT. Written as DNA, the CDR3 is TGTGCCAGCAGTGACTTAAGGGGGCGGAAGAACACTGAAGCTTTCTTT. It encodes CASSDLRGRKNTEAFF.

The chain combines TRBV28 with TRBJ2-3; TRBD1 matches at 10 bases. With 7 bases clipped from V and 1 base from J, the junction kept 5 bases outside the gene matches. The CDR3 length is 15 residues. CDR1 and CDR2 (germline): MDHEN, SYDVKM. This chain's CDR3 is CASIGDRGGTDTQYF. Written as DNA, the CDR3 is TGTGCCAGCATAGGGGACAGGGGAGGCACAGATACGCAGTATTTT.

The chain has TRBV7-2 and TRBJ2-3, with a weak D call TRBD1 (5 bases). The length of the CDR3 is 17 residues. The V gene's germline CDR1 is SGHTA and CDR2 FQGNSA. Trimming took off 3 bases at V and 3 bases at J, with 19 bases between the two ends. The CDR3 here is CASSFRPRTPRTDTQYF. CDR3 DNA sequence: TGTGCCAGCAGCTTCAGGCCCCGGACACCTAGAACAGATACGCAGTATTTT.

This clonotype was counted only a few times. This rearrangement joins TRBV20-1 to TRBJ2-7; 11 bases map to TRBD1. The CDR3 sequence is 14 residues long. J lost 7 bases, V lost 4 bases, and 9 bases had no gene match. Germline V gene lookup returns CDR1 DFQATT and CDR2 SNEGSKA (reference sequence). CDR3 in amino acids: CSANRDRGTYEQYF. The DNA for the CDR3 is TGCAGTGCTAACCGGGACAGGGGGACTTATGAGCAGTACTTC.

This clonotype was seen ten or more times. The chain uses TRBV29-1 and TRBJ2-1; D possibly corresponds to TRBD2 (5 bases). Per the germline V gene, CDR1 is SQVTM and CDR2 is ANQGSEA. The CDR3 has 15 amino acids. Trimming took off 3 bases at V and 4 bases at J, with 16 bases between the two ends. CDR3 bases: TGCAGCGTTGACGGGAACCAGGAAACTTACAATGAGCAGTTCTTC. Its translation: CSVDGNQETYNEQFF.

The V call is TRBV4-3, the J call TRBJ2-2, with D maybe TRBD1 (6 bases). This CDR3 contains 17 residues. CDR1 LGHNA and CDR2 YSLEER come from the germline V gene. The V and J ends lost 3 bases and 1 base respectively, with 15 bases between them. As DNA, the CDR3 is TGCGCCAGCAGCCATAAAGACAGGCGAAGGAACACCGGGGAGCTGTTTTTT. Translated: CASSHKDRRRNTGELFF.

This clonotype has only a few counts. The chain has TRBV15 and TRBJ2-7; 10 nucleotides agree with TRBD1. V shed 5 bases, J shed 2 bases, and the junction held 3 bases outside the gene matches. Germline V gene sequence: CDR1 LNHNV, CDR2 YYDKDF (reference sequence). The CDR3 covers 14 residues. In DNA, the CDR3 is TGTGCCACCAGCGTCGGACAGGGGGCCTACGAGCAGTACTTC. This sequence encodes CATSVGQGAYEQYF.

The rearrangement links TRBV7-9 to TRBJ2-7; D ambiguous. The CDR3 loop spans 15 amino acids. From germline, CDR1 is SEHNR and CDR2 FQNEAQ (reference sequence). V gave up 5 bases and J gave up 5 bases, with 19 bases separating them. CDR3 bases: TGTGCCAGCAGCCCACCAAAACACGCTCCGCACGAGCAGTACTTC. It codes for CASSPPKHAPHEQYF.

The J gene is TRBJ2-1, the V gene TRBV4-2; 11 positions match TRBD2. CDR3 length: 19 residues. The V and J ends lost 4 bases and 0 bases, in that order; junction bases with no gene match: 11. In germline, CDR1 is LGHNA, CDR2 YNFKEQ. The CDR3 is CASSPTGTSGLSSYNEQFF. CDR3 nucleotides: TGTGCCAGCAGCCCCACCGGGACTAGCGGACTTAGCTCCTACAATGAGCAGTTCTTC.

The chain joins TRBV24-1 to TRBJ2-1; D is perhaps TRBD1 or TRBD2 (6 bases each). Germline V gives CDR1 KGHDR, CDR2 SFDVKD. V was pared by 0 bases and J by 8 bases, with 16 bases between. This CDR3 contains 16 residues. CDR3 coding DNA: TGTGCCACCAGTGATTTGGGGGGCGGCTCGGGGGATGAGCAGTTCTTC. Residues: CATSDLGGGSGDEQFF.

This chain connects TRBV20-1 to TRBJ1-2; D not certain. There are 13 residues in the CDR3. V lost 7 bases, J lost 5 bases, and 17 bases lay in between. The germline CDR1 and CDR2 sequences are DFQATT and SNEGSKA (reference sequence). The CDR3, as DNA: TGCAGTGACGGTCGGCGGGGAGGATATGGCTACACCTTC. Translated, it gives CSDGRRGGYGYTF.

The rearrangement joins TRBV12-1 to TRBJ2-1; no DNA check was done on the table's D call, TRBD2. TRBV12-1 is annotated as a pseudogene. This CDR3 is 18 amino acids long. For the CDR3, the DNA is TGTGCCAGCAGCTTTAACCCAAGAAATCCTCCCTCCTACAATGAGCAGTTCTTC. Its protein product is CASSFNPRNPPSYNEQFF.

V usage is TRBV27 and J usage is TRBJ2-1; D unclear. The V and J ends lost 3 bases and 9 bases respectively, with 12 bases between them. Germline V gene sequence: CDR1 MNHEY, CDR2 SMNVEV (reference sequence). The CDR3 totals 13 residues. This CDR3 reads CASSFLRFGEQFF. In DNA form, the CDR3 reads TGTGCCAGCAGTTTCCTCCGATTTGGTGAGCAGTTCTTC.

This clonotype was picked up a small number of times. The chain links TRBV6-5 to TRBJ2-7; the match to TRBD1 covers 8 bases. This CDR3 contains 16 residues. Trimming took 0 bases from V and 5 from J; bases not matched to a gene: 9. Germline assignment: CDR1 MNHEY and CDR2 SVGAGI. As DNA, the CDR3 is TGTGCCAGCAGTTACTCTTGGACAGGGCTTGAAAACGAGCAGTACTTC. Residues: CASSYSWTGLENEQYF.

The chain combines TRBV29-1 with TRBJ2-1; TRBD1 matches at 8 bases. This CDR3 has 17 residues. CDR1 and CDR2 (germline): SQVTM, ANQGSEA. The J segment lost 1 base and the V segment lost 4 bases, leaving 12 bases of the junction unmatched. CDR3 nucleotides: TGCAGCGTTGTGATAACGTCGGACAGGGTATCCTACAATGAGCAGTTCTTC. Amino acids: CSVVITSDRVSYNEQFF.

This clonotype was observed a few times. This chain connects TRBV12-3 or TRBV12-4 to TRBJ2-7; a weak D match, TRBD1 (6 bases). V was cut by 6 bases and J by 0 bases, with 15 bases left in between. There are 15 residues in the CDR3. The chain's CDR3 is CASSHSTGSSYEQYF. The CDR3 region has the DNA TGTGCCAGCAGCCATTCGACAGGAAGCTCCTACGAGCAGTACTTC.

The chain links TRBV25-1 to TRBJ2-5; 7 bases are a match to TRBD1. The junction had 5 bases not matched to a gene; V was cut back by 6 bases and J by 1 base. Looked up from germline, CDR1 is MGHDK and CDR2 is SYGVNS. The CDR3 loop spans 14 amino acids. The CDR3 sequence is CASSRTGAQETQYF. For the CDR3, the DNA is TGTGCCAGCAGCCGCACAGGGGCCCAAGAGACCCAGTACTTC.

The chain has TRBV27 and TRBJ2-7; D could derive from TRBD1 or TRBD2 (5 bases each). Germline V gives CDR1 MNHEY, CDR2 SMNVEV (reference sequence). The CDR3 covers 14 residues. The ends were cut back, 3 bases at V and 2 bases at J, with 11 bases in the middle. In DNA form, the CDR3 reads TGTGCCAGCAGTTTGCTTAGGGGACCCTACGAGCAGTACTTC. Translation: CASSLLRGPYEQYF.

This clonotype occurred many times. The chain combines TRBV12-3 or TRBV12-4 with TRBJ2-1, with TRBD1 as a possible D gene (5 bases). Trimming left V 3 bases short and J 5 bases short, with 11 bases between. The CDR3 runs 14 residues. The CDR3 DNA reads as TGTGCCAGCAGTTTTGCAGGGTCCAACAATGAGCAGTTCTTC. It encodes CASSFAGSNNEQFF.

The rearrangement joins TRBV27 to TRBJ1-5; D may be TRBD1 (6 bases). Germline CDR1 is MNHEY and CDR2 is SMNVEV (reference sequence). V lost 3 bases and J 1 base, leaving 16 bases between the germline ends. The CDR3 runs 17 residues. For the CDR3, the DNA is TGTGCCAGCAGTTTGCCCCGGGGAGGGGGAAGCAATCAGCCCCAGCATTTT. It specifies CASSLPRGGGSNQPQHF.

This clonotype was recorded many times. This chain links TRBV27 with TRBJ2-7; TRBD2 matches at 10 bases. Per the germline V gene, CDR1 is MNHEY and CDR2 is SMNVEV (reference sequence). The CDR3 is 14 residues long. The J segment lost 1 base and the V segment lost 5 bases, leaving 2 bases of the junction unmatched. CDR3 in amino acids: CASSILAGSYEQYF. CDR3 DNA: TGTGCCAGCAGTATACTAGCGGGATCCTACGAGCAGTACTTC.

This chain uses TRBV18 with TRBJ1-4; D may be TRBD1 (5 bases). The CDR3 consists of 16 residues. Per the germline V gene, CDR1 is KGHSH and CDR2 is LQKENI. Trimming cost V 5 bases and J 9 bases, with 22 bases left between them. CDR3 protein: CASSTGTVNPGKKLFF. CDR3 DNA sequence: TGTGCCAGCTCAACCGGGACCGTCAACCCTGGGAAAAAACTGTTTTTT.

This clonotype came up a few times. This rearrangement joins TRBV28 to TRBJ2-1; no reliable D call. Germline CDR1 reads MDHEN; CDR2 reads SYDVKM. This CDR3 region has 14 residues. Trimming stripped 3 bases from V and 6 bases from J, with 12 bases between. The CDR3 sequence: CASSFVRAGNEQFF. The DNA of the CDR3 is TGTGCCAGCAGTTTCGTACGGGCAGGCAATGAGCAGTTCTTC. The full variable domain, with the rest looked up from reference TRBV28 and TRBJ2-1, is DVKVTQSSRYLVKRTGEKVFLECVQDMDHENMFWYRQDPGLGLRLIYFSYDVKMKEKGDIPEGYSVSREKKERFSLILESASTNQTSMYLCASSFVRAGNEQFFGPGTRLTVL.

This chain links TRBV5-1 with TRBJ2-1; 9 bases fit TRBD2. V was pared by 5 bases and J by 4 bases, with 4 bases of the junction left unmatched. This CDR3 spans 14 amino acids. The germline V gene has CDR1 SGHRS and CDR2 YFSETQ. The DNA for the CDR3 is TGCGCCAGCAGTAGTACTAGCGGGTACAATGAGCAGTTCTTC. Its protein product is CASSSTSGYNEQFF.

At least ten counts were recorded for this clonotype. V and J are TRBV28 and TRBJ2-7; D tentatively reads TRBD1 or TRBD2 (5 bases each). V was shortened by 3 bases and J by 6 bases, with 9 bases between the two germline ends. Germline loops: CDR1 MDHEN, CDR2 SYDVKM. This CDR3 contains 12 residues. The CDR3, as DNA: TGTGCCAGCAGTTTTCGGGGCTCCGAGCAGTACTTC. Protein: CASSFRGSEQYF.

In this sample, this clonotype turned up a few times. This sequence joins TRBV2 and TRBJ2-1; maybe TRBD1 (6 bases). This CDR3 contains 14 residues. Germline-derived CDR1 and CDR2 are SNHLY and FYNNEI. V dropped 9 bases and J dropped 4 bases, with 16 bases sitting between them. The CDR3 loop reads CASSGLQGYNEQFF. The CDR3 region has the DNA TGTGCCAGTTCCGGCCTCCAGGGGTACAATGAGCAGTTCTTC.

The chain employs TRBV27 and TRBJ2-7, with TRBD1 matching 9 bases. V shed 9 bases and J 2 bases; nucleotides not matched to a gene: 5. Germline assignment: CDR1 MNHEY and CDR2 SMNVEV (reference sequence). The CDR3 runs to 13 residues. The CDR3 DNA reads as TGTGCCAGTTCCGGGGACAGGGCCTACGAGCAGTACTTC. It translates to CASSGDRAYEQYF.

In its sample, this clonotype was seen many times. The rearrangement joins TRBV6-5 to TRBJ2-1; 7 bases line up with TRBD2. This CDR3 contains 16 residues. Unmatched junction bases numbered 7, after V lost 2 bases and J lost 3 bases. Germline loops: CDR1 MNHEY, CDR2 SVGAGI. The CDR3 nucleotides are TGTGCCAGCAGTTACCGGTCTAGCGGATTCTACAATGAGCAGTTCTTC. This encodes CASSYRSSGFYNEQFF.